Following are 19 T cell receptor beta chains from one sample sequenced in a study of early T cells in non-severe SARS-CoV-2 infection. TCRdb processed the 5' RACE reads anew with MiXCR; each CDR3 protein has one entry. The top ten hold 3% of the sample, which has 80,000 or so distinct CDR3 sequences, roughly an eighth seen once. Sequences were obtained from whole blood. The origin of the receptors is an adult who was a healthcare worker with PCR-confirmed SARS-CoV-2 infection or an uninfected control (not recorded which).

The chain recombines TRBV4-1 with TRBJ1-1; 7 bases align to TRBD1. From germline, CDR1 is MGHRA and CDR2 YSYEKL. The CDR3 totals 15 residues. The V gene end was trimmed by 4 bases and the J gene end by 1 base; junction bases not matched to a gene: 6. The CDR3 region is CASSPRGTANTEAFF. Here the CDR3 DNA reads TGCGCCAGCAGCCCAAGAGGGACAGCGAACACTGAAGCTTTCTTT.

This clonotype has at least ten counts. CDR3 amino acids: CASTETLGEPYEQYF. In DNA, the CDR3 is TGTGCCAGCACCGAAACGTTGGGGGAACCCTACGAGCAGTACTTC. V and J are TRBV11-2 and TRBJ2-7; D may match TRBD1 or TRBD2 (5 bases each). V was cut by 7 bases and J by 2 bases, with 18 bases left in between. The germline V gene encodes CDR1 SGHAT and CDR2 FQNNGV. This CDR3 region has 15 residues.

This clonotype has only one observation. The rearrangement uses TRBV20-1 and TRBJ2-5; 7 positions match TRBD2. J gave up 1 base and V 4 bases, and 6 bases lay outside the gene matches. Germline V CDR1 and CDR2: DFQATT, SNEGSKA (reference sequence). The length of the CDR3 is 14 residues. The CDR3 DNA reads TGCAGTGCTAAGACTAGCAGGACCCAAGAGACCCAGTACTTC. Protein: CSAKTSRTQETQYF.

The V and J genes are TRBV9 and TRBJ2-3, with 8 bases identical to TRBD2. The CDR3 totals 14 residues. V trimming: 7 bases; J trimming: 4 bases; junction bases outside the gene matches: 8. Germline loops: CDR1 SGDLS, CDR2 YYNGEE. The CDR3 here is CASGAGTSADTQYF. The CDR3 DNA is TGTGCCAGCGGAGCCGGGACTAGTGCAGATACGCAGTATTTT.

The chain employs TRBV20-1 and TRBJ2-7, with D perhaps given as TRBD1 or TRBD2 (5 bases each). This CDR3 contains 11 residues. Germline V gene data show CDR1 as DFQATT and CDR2 as SNEGSKA (reference sequence). V lost 3 bases, J lost 6 bases, and 9 bases lay in between. For the CDR3, the DNA is TGCAGTGCTAGGTCCGGGGCCGAGCAGTACTTC. This sequence encodes CSARSGAEQYF.

The rearrangement joins TRBV2 to TRBJ2-7; 11 positions agree with TRBD2. Germline V gene lookup returns CDR1 SNHLY and CDR2 FYNNEI. The CDR3 runs to 14 residues. V gave up 5 bases and J gave up 4 bases; unmatched junction bases: 4. CDR3: CASSTSSGGYEQYF. The CDR3 DNA is TGTGCCAGCAGTACCTCTAGCGGGGGGTACGAGCAGTACTTC. Variable domain in full (rest from reference TRBV2 and TRBJ2-7): EPEVTQTPSHQVTQMGQEVILRCVPISNHLYFYWYRQILGQKVEFLVSFYNNEISEKSEIFDDQFSVERPDGSNFTLKIRSTKLEDSAMYFCASSTSSGGYEQYFGPGTRLTVT.

The chain uses TRBV4-1 and TRBJ2-1; D might be TRBD1 (6 bases). The V end was cut by 11 bases, the J end by 4 bases, with 24 bases between. This CDR3 comprises 16 residues. Germline V gene data show CDR1 as MGHRA and CDR2 as YSYEKL. Here the CDR3 reads CASTGTMGANYNEQFF. In DNA, the CDR3 is TGCGCCTCGACCGGGACAATGGGCGCCAATTACAATGAGCAGTTCTTC.

The chain joins TRBV20-1 to TRBJ2-3; 12 bases map to TRBD2. V lost 5 bases to trimming and J lost 6 bases; unmatched junction nucleotides: 15. Germline CDR1 DFQATT, CDR2 SNEGSKA (reference sequence). The CDR3 spans 17 residues. The CDR3 region has the DNA TGCAGTGCTGGTGCAGCGGGACTAGCGGGTCTATGGGATACGCAGTATTTT. Amino acid sequence: CSAGAAGLAGLWDTQYF.

The CDR3 region is CASSLQGGGGYEQYF. CDR3 in DNA: TGTGCCAGCAGCTTGCAGGGCGGGGGAGGCTACGAGCAGTACTTC. This chain uses TRBV7-8 with TRBJ2-7, with 7 positions matching TRBD2. Germline-derived CDR1 and CDR2 are SGHVS and FQNEAQ. The CDR3 length is 15 residues. V lost 3 bases, J lost 3 bases, and 8 bases stayed unmatched.

This clonotype was seen a few times. The rearrangement links TRBV12-3 or TRBV12-4 to TRBJ2-7; 7 bases line up with TRBD2. J gave up 3 bases and V 6 bases, and 8 bases lay outside the gene matches. The CDR3 sequence is 14 residues long. The CDR3 is CASSPGGGGYEQYF. The CDR3 DNA sequence: TGTGCCAGCAGCCCTGGGGGGGGGGGCTACGAGCAGTACTTC.

This clonotype was counted ten times or more. The chain employs TRBV6-2 or TRBV6-3 and TRBJ2-2; the D is unclear. Looked up from germline, CDR1 is MNHEY and CDR2 is SVGEGT. The CDR3 is 14 amino acids. Trimming cost V 0 bases and J 5 bases, with 7 bases left between them. The DNA of the CDR3 is TGTGCCAGCAGTTACTCGGAGCATACCGGGGAGCTGTTTTTT. Amino acid sequence: CASSYSEHTGELFF.

This clonotype turned up a few times. DNA for the CDR3: TGTGCCAGCAGCTTCCAACCAGACATTGATGAGCAGTTCTTC. Translated, it gives CASSFQPDIDEQFF. The V call is TRBV7-6, the J call TRBJ2-1; D gene uncertain. The CDR3 is 14 residues long. CDR1 SGHVS and CDR2 FNYEAQ come from the germline V gene. Trimming left V 3 bases short and J 8 bases short, with 14 bases between.

Ten or more counts support this clonotype. The chain links TRBV6-2 or TRBV6-3 to TRBJ2-3, with a tentative D call TRBD1 (5 bases). Trimming took 6 bases from V and 1 from J, leaving 14 bases between them. Germline assignment: CDR1 MNHEY and CDR2 SVGEGT. The CDR3 has 15 amino acids. The CDR3 protein is CASRGRGWGTDTQYF. The DNA for the CDR3 is TGTGCCAGCAGAGGAAGGGGATGGGGCACAGATACGCAGTATTTT.

In its sample, this clonotype was seen many times. The chain links TRBV27 to TRBJ1-5, with 10 bases aligning to TRBD1. The trim removed 5 bases at V and 6 bases at J, leaving 4 bases unmatched. The CDR3 sequence is 14 residues long. CDR1 and CDR2 from the germline V gene are MNHEY and SMNVEV (reference sequence). CDR3 DNA: TGTGCCAGCAGTGGGGGACAGGGGTTTCAGCCCCAGCATTTT. As protein: CASSGGQGFQPQHF.

This clonotype was observed a few times. The chain links TRBV20-1 to TRBJ2-3; 9 positions agree with TRBD2. The CDR3 runs 17 residues. V trimming: 3 bases; J trimming: 0 bases; junction bases outside the gene matches: 10. From germline, CDR1 is DFQATT and CDR2 SNEGSKA (reference sequence). CDR3 sequence reads: CSASPSGGRGSTDTQYF. As DNA, the CDR3 is TGCAGTGCTAGTCCAAGCGGGGGGCGGGGAAGCACAGATACGCAGTATTTT.

This chain's CDR3 is CASSQEGGLSAEAFF. CDR3 coding DNA: TGTGCCAGCAGCCAGGAGGGCGGACTGAGCGCTGAAGCTTTCTTT. The V call is TRBV14, the J call TRBJ1-1; D is uncertain. Germline loops: CDR1 SGHDN, CDR2 FVKESK. The CDR3 length is 15 residues. Trimming shortened V by 3 bases and J by 6 bases, and 17 bases separated the two germline ends.

The sample holds many counts of this clonotype. The J gene is TRBJ2-1, the V gene TRBV5-4; D possibly corresponds to TRBD2 (5 bases). Germline V gene lookup returns CDR1 SGHNT and CDR2 YYREEE (reference sequence). V shed 4 bases and J shed 1 base, with 15 bases lying between them. This CDR3 region has 16 residues. The CDR3 loop is CASSPPERSSYNEQFF. The CDR3 nucleotides read TGTGCCAGCAGCCCCCCTGAGCGGAGTTCCTACAATGAGCAGTTCTTC.

The V gene is TRBV6-1, the J gene TRBJ1-5; D is unresolved. The CDR3 covers 15 residues. V dropped 7 bases and J dropped 0 bases, with 13 bases sitting between them. Germline V gene sequence: CDR1 MNHNS, CDR2 SASEGT. CDR3 DNA: TGTGCCAGCACCTCTGGGCGGGGTAGCAATCAGCCCCAGCATTTT. It codes for CASTSGRGSNQPQHF.

The chain uses TRBV10-3 and TRBJ2-7; D not certain. In germline, CDR1 is ENHRY, CDR2 SYGVKD. The CDR3 contains 13 residues. The germline V and J ends were trimmed by 7 bases and 3 bases, with 13 bases remaining between them. The CDR3 spells CAINGQDLYEQYF. DNA of the CDR3: TGTGCCATCAACGGTCAGGACCTCTACGAGCAGTACTTC.